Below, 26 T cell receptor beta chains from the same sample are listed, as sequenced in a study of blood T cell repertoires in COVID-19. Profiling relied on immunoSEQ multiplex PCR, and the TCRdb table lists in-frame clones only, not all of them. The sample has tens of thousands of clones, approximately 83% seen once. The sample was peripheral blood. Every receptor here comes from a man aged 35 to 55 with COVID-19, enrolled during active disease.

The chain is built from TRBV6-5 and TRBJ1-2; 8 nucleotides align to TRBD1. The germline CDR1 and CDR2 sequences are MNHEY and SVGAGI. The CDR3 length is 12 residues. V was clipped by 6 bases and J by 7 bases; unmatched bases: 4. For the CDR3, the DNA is TGTGCCAGCAGCCGCGACAGGGGTGGCTACACCTTC. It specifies CASSRDRGGYTF.

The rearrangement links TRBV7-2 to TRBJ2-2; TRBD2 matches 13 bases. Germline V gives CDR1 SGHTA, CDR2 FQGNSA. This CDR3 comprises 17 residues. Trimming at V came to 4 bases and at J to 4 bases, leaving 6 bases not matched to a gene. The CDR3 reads CASSSRTSGGGTGELFF. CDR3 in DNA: TGTGCCAGCAGCTCGAGGACTAGCGGGGGAGGCACCGGGGAGCTGTTTTTT.

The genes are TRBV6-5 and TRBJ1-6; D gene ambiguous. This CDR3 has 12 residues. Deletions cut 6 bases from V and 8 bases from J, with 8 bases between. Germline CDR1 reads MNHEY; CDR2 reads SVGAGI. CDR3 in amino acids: CASRDGDSPLHF. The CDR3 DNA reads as TGTGCCAGCAGGGACGGGGATTCACCCCTCCACTTT.

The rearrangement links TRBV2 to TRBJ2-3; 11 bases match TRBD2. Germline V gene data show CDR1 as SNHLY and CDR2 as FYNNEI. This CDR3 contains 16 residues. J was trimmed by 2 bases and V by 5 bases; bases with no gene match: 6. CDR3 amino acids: CASSRGLAVDTDTQYF. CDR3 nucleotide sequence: TGTGCCAGCAGTCGGGGACTAGCGGTAGACACAGATACGCAGTATTTT.

Here the CDR3 reads CASSDQYSNQPQHF. DNA for the CDR3: TGTGCCAGCAGTGACCAGTATAGCAATCAGCCCCAGCATTTT. The chain uses TRBV6-1 and TRBJ1-5, with D hard to call. V was trimmed by 3 bases and J by 0 bases, leaving 6 bases between them. CDR3 size: 14 residues. CDR1 is MNHNS, CDR2 SASEGT, per germline.

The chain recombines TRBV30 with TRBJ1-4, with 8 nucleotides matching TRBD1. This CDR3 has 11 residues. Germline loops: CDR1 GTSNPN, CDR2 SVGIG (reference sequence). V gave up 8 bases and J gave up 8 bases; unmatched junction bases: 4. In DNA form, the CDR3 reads TGTGCCGCGACAGGGGTGGAAAAACTGTTTTTT. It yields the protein CAATGVEKLFF.

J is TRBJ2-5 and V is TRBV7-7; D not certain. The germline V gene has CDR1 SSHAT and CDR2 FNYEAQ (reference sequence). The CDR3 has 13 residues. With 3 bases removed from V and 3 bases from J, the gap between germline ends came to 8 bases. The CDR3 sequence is CASSFQAKETQYF. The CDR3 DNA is TGTGCCAGCAGCTTTCAAGCTAAAGAGACCCAGTACTTC.

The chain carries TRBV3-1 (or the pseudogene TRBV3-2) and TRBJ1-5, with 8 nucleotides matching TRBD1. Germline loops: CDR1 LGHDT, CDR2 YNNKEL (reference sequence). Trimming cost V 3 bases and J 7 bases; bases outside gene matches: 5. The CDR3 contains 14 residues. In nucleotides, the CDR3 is TGTGCCAGCAGCCAGGGGACAGGTGGGCAGCCCCAGCATTTT. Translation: CASSQGTGGQPQHF.

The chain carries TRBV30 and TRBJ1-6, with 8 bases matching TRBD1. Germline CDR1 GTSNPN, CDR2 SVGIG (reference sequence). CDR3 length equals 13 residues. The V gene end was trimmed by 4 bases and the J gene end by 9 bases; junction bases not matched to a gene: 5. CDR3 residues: CAWTGQDFSPLHF. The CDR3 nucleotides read TGTGCCTGGACGGGACAGGATTTTTCACCCCTCCACTTT.

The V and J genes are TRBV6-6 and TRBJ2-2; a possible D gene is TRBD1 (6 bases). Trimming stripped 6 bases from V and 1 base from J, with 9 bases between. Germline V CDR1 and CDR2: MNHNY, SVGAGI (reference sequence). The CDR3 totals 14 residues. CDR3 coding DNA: TGTGCCAGCAGGTTGGGACAGAACACCGGGGAGCTGTTTTTT. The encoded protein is CASRLGQNTGELFF.

CDR3 in DNA: TGTGCCAGCAGCACTCCAGGGTCTGAAGCTTTCTTT. This codes for CASSTPGSEAFF. The chain joins TRBV12-3 or TRBV12-4 to TRBJ1-1, with a weak D call TRBD1 (5 bases). The ends were cut back, 6 bases at V and 6 bases at J, with 11 bases in the middle. There are 12 residues in the CDR3.

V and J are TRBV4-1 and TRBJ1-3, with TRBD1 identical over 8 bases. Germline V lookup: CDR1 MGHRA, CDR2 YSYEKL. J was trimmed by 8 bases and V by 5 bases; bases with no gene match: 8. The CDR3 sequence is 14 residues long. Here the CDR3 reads CASSKGTGRDTIYF. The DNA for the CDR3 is TGCGCCAGCAGCAAAGGGACAGGACGAGACACCATATATTTT.

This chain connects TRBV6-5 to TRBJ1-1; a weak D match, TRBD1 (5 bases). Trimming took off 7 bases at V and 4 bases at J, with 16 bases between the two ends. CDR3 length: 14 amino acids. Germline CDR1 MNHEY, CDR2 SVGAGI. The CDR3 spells CASTSAGGGTEAFF. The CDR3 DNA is TGTGCCAGCACTAGCGCGGGGGGTGGCACTGAAGCTTTCTTT.

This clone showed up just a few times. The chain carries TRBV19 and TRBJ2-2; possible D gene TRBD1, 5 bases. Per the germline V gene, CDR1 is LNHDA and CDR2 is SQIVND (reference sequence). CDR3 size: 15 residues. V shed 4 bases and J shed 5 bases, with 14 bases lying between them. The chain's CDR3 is CASSKLDSFTGELFF. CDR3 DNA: TGTGCCAGTAGTAAGTTAGACAGCTTTACCGGGGAGCTGTTTTTT.

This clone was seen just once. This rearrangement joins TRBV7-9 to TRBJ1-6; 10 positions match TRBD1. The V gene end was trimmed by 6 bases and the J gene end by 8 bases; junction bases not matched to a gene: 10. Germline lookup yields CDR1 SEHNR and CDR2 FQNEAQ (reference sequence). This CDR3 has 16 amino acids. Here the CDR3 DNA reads TGTGCCAGCAGGAGCGGGGGGACAGGGGACGATTCACCCCTCCACTTT. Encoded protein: CASRSGGTGDDSPLHF.

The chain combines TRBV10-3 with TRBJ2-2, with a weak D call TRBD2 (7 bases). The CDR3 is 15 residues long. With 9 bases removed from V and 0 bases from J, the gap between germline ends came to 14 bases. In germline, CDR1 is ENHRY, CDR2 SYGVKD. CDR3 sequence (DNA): TGTGCCATGGGGGGGCGGAGCCCGAACACCGGGGAGCTGTTTTTT. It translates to CAMGGRSPNTGELFF.

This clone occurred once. The CDR3, as DNA: TGTGCCAGTAGCAGAGGACAGGACCCACGGCAGAACACCGGGGAGCTGTTTTTT. Protein product: CASSRGQDPRQNTGELFF. V and J are TRBV19 and TRBJ2-2; 7 positions match TRBD1. Per germline, CDR1 LNHDA and CDR2 SQIVND (reference sequence). CDR3 length: 18 amino acids. With V trimmed by 6 bases and J by 1 base, 14 bases remained unmatched.

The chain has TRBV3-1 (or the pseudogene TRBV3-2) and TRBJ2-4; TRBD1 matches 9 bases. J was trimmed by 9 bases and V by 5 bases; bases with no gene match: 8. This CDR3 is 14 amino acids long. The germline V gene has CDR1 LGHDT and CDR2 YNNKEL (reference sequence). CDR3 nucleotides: TGTGCCAGCAGCGGGTCGGGACAGGGAGGCATTCAGTACTTC. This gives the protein CASSGSGQGGIQYF.

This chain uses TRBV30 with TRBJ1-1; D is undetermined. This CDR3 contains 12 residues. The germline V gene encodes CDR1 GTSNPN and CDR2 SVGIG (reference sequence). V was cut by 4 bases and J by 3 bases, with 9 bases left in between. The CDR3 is CAWTAGDTEAFF. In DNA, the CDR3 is TGTGCCTGGACGGCGGGAGACACTGAAGCTTTCTTT.

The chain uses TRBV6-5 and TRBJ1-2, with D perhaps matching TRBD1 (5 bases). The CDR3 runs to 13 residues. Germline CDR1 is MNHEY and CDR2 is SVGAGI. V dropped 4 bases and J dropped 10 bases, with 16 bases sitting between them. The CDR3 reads CASSFGTRRDYTF. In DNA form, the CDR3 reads TGTGCCAGCAGTTTCGGGACCCGGAGGGACTACACCTTC.

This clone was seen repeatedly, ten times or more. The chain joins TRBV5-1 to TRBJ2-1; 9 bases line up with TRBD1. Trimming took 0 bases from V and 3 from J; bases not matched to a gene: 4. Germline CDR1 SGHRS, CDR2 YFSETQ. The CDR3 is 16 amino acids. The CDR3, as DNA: TGCGCCAGCAGCTTGGAACCGGGACAGGGCTACAATGAGCAGTTCTTC. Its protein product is CASSLEPGQGYNEQFF.

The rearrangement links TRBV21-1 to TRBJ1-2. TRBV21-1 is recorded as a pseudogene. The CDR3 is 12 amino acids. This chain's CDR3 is CASSKVGGGYTF. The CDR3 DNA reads TGTGCCAGCAGCAAAGTGGGGGGTGGCTACACCTTC.

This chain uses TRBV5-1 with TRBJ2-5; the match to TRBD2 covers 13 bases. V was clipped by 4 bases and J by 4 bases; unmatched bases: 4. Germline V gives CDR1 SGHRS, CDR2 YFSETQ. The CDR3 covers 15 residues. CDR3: CASSPGLAGVETQYF. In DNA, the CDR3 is TGCGCCAGCAGCCCCGGACTAGCGGGGGTAGAGACCCAGTACTTC. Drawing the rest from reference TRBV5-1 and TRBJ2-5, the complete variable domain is KAGVTQTPRYLIKTRGQQVTLSCSPISGHRSVSWYQQTPGQGLQFLFEYFSETQRNKGNFPGRFSGRQFSNSRSEMNVSTLELGDSALYLCASSPGLAGVETQYFGPGTRLLVL.

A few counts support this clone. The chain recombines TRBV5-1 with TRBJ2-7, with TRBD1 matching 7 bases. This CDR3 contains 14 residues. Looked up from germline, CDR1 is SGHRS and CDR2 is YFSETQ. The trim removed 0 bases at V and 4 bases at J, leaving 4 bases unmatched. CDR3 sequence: CASSLEGQTYEQYF. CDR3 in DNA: TGCGCCAGCAGCTTGGAGGGACAGACGTACGAGCAGTACTTC. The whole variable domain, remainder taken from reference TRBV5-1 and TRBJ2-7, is KAGVTQTPRYLIKTRGQQVTLSCSPISGHRSVSWYQQTPGQGLQFLFEYFSETQRNKGNFPGRFSGRQFSNSRSEMNVSTLELGDSALYLCASSLEGQTYEQYFGPGTRLTVT.

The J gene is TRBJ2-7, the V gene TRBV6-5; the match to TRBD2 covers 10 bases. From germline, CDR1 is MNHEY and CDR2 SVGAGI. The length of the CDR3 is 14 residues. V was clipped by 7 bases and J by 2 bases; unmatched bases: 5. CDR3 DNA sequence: TGTGCCAGCACTAGCGGGGGACTTCCCTACGAGCAGTACTTC. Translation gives CASTSGGLPYEQYF.

CDR3 residues: CASSELAGGYF. The CDR3 DNA reads TGTGCCAGCAGTGAACTAGCGGGGGGGTATTTT. This chain connects TRBV2 to TRBJ2-3; 11 bases fit TRBD2. This CDR3 has 11 amino acids. The germline V gene encodes CDR1 SNHLY and CDR2 FYNNEI. Unmatched junction bases numbered 0, after V lost 2 bases and J lost 14 bases.